This T cell receptor (beta chain) was obtained from a study of cytomegalovirus exposure and HLA in healthy donors. Overall study: A prior study identified just under 120 million unique TCR beta sequences from 200 million or so T cells. General study findings and limits: Most subjects had HLA-A and HLA-B alleles reportedly predicted accurately by TCR beta sequences. Equally common other TCR beta chains were less clonally expanded than HLA-associated ones, a later analysis found. In an earlier analysis, most TCR beta V segments were productive about 90% or about 30% of the time.

About this clone itself: Its antigen is not identified.

The CDR3 spans 13 residues. Trimming shortened V by 5 bases and J by 5 bases, and 12 bases separated the two germline ends. CDR1 is SGHTA and CDR2 is FQGNSA in the germline V gene. Primers for the PCR totalled 60 Vbeta and 13 Jbeta. Clones were read by immunoSEQ multiplex PCR, and TCRdb kept only the in-frame ones, dropping some. Seen here are around 100,000 clones, about 68% observed once, and the top ten hold 3% to 4%. The sequenced sample consisted of PBMCs. This receptor was obtained from a young man in good health and CMV-seropositive. The J gene is TRBJ1-2, the V gene TRBV7-2; the D gene is possibly TRBD1 (6 bases). CDR3 nucleotide sequence: TGTGCCAGCAGCAAACGACAGGTTTATGGCTACACCTTC. This sequence encodes CASSKRQVYGYTF. Filled out from reference TRBV7-2 and TRBJ1-2, the complete variable domain reads GAGVSQSPSNKVTEKGKDVELRCDPISGHTALYWYRQSLGQGLEFLIYFQGNSAPDKSGLPSDRFSAERTGGSVSTLTIQRTQQEDSAVYLCASSKRQVYGYTFGSGTRLTVV.